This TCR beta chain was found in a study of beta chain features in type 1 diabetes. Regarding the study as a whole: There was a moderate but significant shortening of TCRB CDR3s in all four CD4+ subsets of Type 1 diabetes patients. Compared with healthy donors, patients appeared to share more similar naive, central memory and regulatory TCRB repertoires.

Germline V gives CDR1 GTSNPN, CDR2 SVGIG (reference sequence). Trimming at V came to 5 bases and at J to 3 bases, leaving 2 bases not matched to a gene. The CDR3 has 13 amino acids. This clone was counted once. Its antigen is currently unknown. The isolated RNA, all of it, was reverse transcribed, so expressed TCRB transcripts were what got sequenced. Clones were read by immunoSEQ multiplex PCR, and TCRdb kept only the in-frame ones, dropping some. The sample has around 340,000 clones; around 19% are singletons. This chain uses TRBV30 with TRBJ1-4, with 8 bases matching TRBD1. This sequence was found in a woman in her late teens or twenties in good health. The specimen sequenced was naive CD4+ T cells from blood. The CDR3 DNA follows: TGTGCCTGGCAGGGACAGGCTAATGAAAAACTGTTTTTT. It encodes CAWQGQANEKLFF.